These 8 T cell receptor beta chains share one sample of origin, sequenced in a study of T cell responses to AZD1222 COVID-19 vaccine. Profiling relied on immunoSEQ multiplex PCR, and the TCRdb table lists in-frame clones only, not all of them. The repertoire holds around 100,000 clones, approximately 81% seen once, with over 15% in the top ten. The sequenced sample was peripheral blood, obtained on day 0 of AZD1222 vaccination. The source is an adult in good health.

The J gene is TRBJ2-4, the V gene TRBV6-5; tentatively, D is TRBD2 (7 bases). Trimming left V 5 bases short and J 15 bases short, with 23 bases between. There are 14 residues in the CDR3. The germline V gene has CDR1 MNHEY and CDR2 SVGAGI. The CDR3 spells CASSSQRGGLTPYF. Written as DNA, the CDR3 is TGTGCCAGCAGTAGCCAAAGGGGGGGGTTAACCCCGTACTTC.

V is TRBV28 and J is TRBJ1-1; tentative D call: TRBD1 (5 bases). There are 13 residues in the CDR3. Trimming removed 6 bases at V and 8 bases at J, with 16 bases between. From germline, CDR1 is MDHEN and CDR2 SYDVKM. CDR3 nucleotides: TGTGCCAGCAGAACGGGGGGGGTCCGCGAAGCTTTCTTT. Its translation is CASRTGGVREAFF.

This chain connects TRBV28 to TRBJ1-1; possibly TRBD1 for D (6 bases). Germline-derived CDR1 and CDR2 are MDHEN and SYDVKM. With 4 bases removed from V and 2 bases from J, the gap between germline ends came to 11 bases. The CDR3 contains 14 residues. The CDR3 sequence: CASSSGQINTEAFF. The CDR3 DNA follows: TGTGCCAGCAGTTCTGGACAGATTAACACTGAAGCTTTCTTT.

The rearrangement links TRBV9 to TRBJ2-3; D ambiguous. From germline, CDR1 is SGDLS and CDR2 YYNGEE. The length of the CDR3 is 14 residues. The V end lost 0 bases, the J end lost 4 bases, and 9 bases lay between the germline ends. The CDR3 DNA sequence: TGTGCCAGCAGCGTAGGAGGTGGCCCAGATACGCAGTATTTT. The encoded protein is CASSVGGGPDTQYF. The whole variable domain, filled in from reference TRBV9 and TRBJ2-3, reads DSGVTQTPKHLITATGQRVTLRCSPRSGDLSVYWYQQSLDQGLQFLIQYYNGEERAKGNILERFSAQQFPDLHSELNLSSLELGDSALYFCASSVGGGPDTQYFGPGTRLTVL.

This clone occurred once. The chain uses TRBV6-6 and TRBJ2-1, with a possible D match to TRBD1 (6 bases). Trimming shortened V by 5 bases and J by 1 base, and 12 bases separated the two germline ends. From germline, CDR1 is MNHNY and CDR2 SVGAGI (reference sequence). The CDR3 runs 15 residues. The CDR3 here is CASSPQGSSYNEQFF. As DNA, the CDR3 is TGTGCCAGCAGTCCCCAGGGGTCTTCCTACAATGAGCAGTTCTTC.

This chain links TRBV28 with TRBJ1-1; 7 bases line up with TRBD1. Germline V gene lookup returns CDR1 MDHEN and CDR2 SYDVKM. V lost 1 base to trimming and J lost 8 bases; unmatched junction nucleotides: 7. This CDR3 is built from 14 residues. CDR3: CASSLLDRADEAFF. DNA for the CDR3: TGTGCCAGCAGTTTATTAGACAGGGCTGACGAAGCTTTCTTT.

CDR3 protein: CASSQDLEASENTDTQYF. For the CDR3, the DNA is TGTGCCAGCAGCCAAGATCTGGAGGCTAGCGAGAACACAGATACGCAGTATTTT. This rearrangement joins TRBV3-1 (or the pseudogene TRBV3-2) to TRBJ2-3, with D perhaps TRBD2 (6 bases). V dropped 0 bases and J dropped 2 bases, with 18 bases sitting between them. CDR1 LGHDT and CDR2 YNNKEL come from the germline V gene (reference sequence). CDR3 size: 18 residues.

The CDR3 coding sequence is TGTGCCAGCAGTTTAGGGCGCTCGGGAATATTAAGCGGCGGCTACACCTTC. Encoded protein: CASSLGRSGILSGGYTF. V usage is TRBV28 and J usage is TRBJ1-2; D call uncertain. Germline V CDR1 and CDR2: MDHEN, SYDVKM. Trimming removed 2 bases from V and 8 bases from J, with 24 bases in between. There are 17 residues in the CDR3.